Shown below are 24 T cell receptor beta chains from a single sample sequenced in a study of cytotoxic CD8 clonotypes in ibrutinib-treated CLL. Libraries were prepared by immunoSEQ multiplex PCR; TCRdb keeps only in-frame clonotypes and omits some of them. Of more than 200,000 clones in the sample, 70% to 75% are singletons; the top ten hold approximately 5.9%. The sequenced sample was PBMCs, obtained after 12 months of ibrutinib treatment. These receptors were obtained from a human donor with chronic lymphocytic leukemia.

The chain is built from TRBV6-1 and TRBJ2-5, with TRBD1 matching over 8 bases. The germline V gene encodes CDR1 MNHNS and CDR2 SASEGT. V gave up 8 bases and J gave up 4 bases; unmatched junction bases: 12. The CDR3 is made up of 15 amino acids. The CDR3 reads CASAKTGVVGETQYF. The CDR3 bases are TGTGCCAGCGCAAAGACAGGGGTCGTAGGAGAGACCCAGTACTTC.

The CDR3 spells CASSTQGLGETQYF. In nucleotides, the CDR3 is TGTGCCAGCAGTACTCAAGGTTTAGGCGAGACCCAGTACTTC. V is TRBV7-2 and J is TRBJ2-5, with unresolved D. Per the germline V gene, CDR1 is SGHTA and CDR2 is FQGNSA. The CDR3 is 14 amino acids. V shed 6 bases and J shed 5 bases, with 16 bases lying between them.

V and J are TRBV5-1 and TRBJ1-1; D perhaps matches TRBD1 (6 bases). The germline gives CDR1 SGHRS, CDR2 YFSETQ. V was shortened by 4 bases and J by 3 bases, with 13 bases between the two germline ends. There are 14 residues in the CDR3. The CDR3 bases are TGCGCCAGCAGCCCGGGACACAGGGACACTGAAGCTTTCTTT. Translation: CASSPGHRDTEAFF.

The chain is built from TRBV10-1 and TRBJ1-2; D gene unclear. CDR1 and CDR2 (germline): WNHNN, SYGVQD (reference sequence). This CDR3 contains 15 residues. V lost 2 bases, J lost 4 bases, and 14 bases lay in between. The CDR3, as DNA: TGCGCCAGCAGTGAGGGAGAAATCCTTTTCTATGGCTACACCTTC. Translation: CASSEGEILFYGYTF.

V gene TRBV7-3 combines with J gene TRBJ2-1, with D tentatively TRBD2 (5 bases). The CDR3 consists of 16 residues. The ends were cut back, 2 bases at V and 0 bases at J, with 11 bases in the middle. Germline loops: CDR1 SGHTA, CDR2 FQGTGA. The CDR3 here is CASSLQSGVSYNEQFF. CDR3 sequence (DNA): TGTGCCAGCAGCTTACAAAGCGGAGTCTCCTACAATGAGCAGTTCTTC.

The genes are TRBV9 and TRBJ2-1; D not certain. The CDR3 covers 15 residues. Trimming removed 3 bases from V and 1 base from J, with 11 bases in between. The V gene's germline CDR1 is SGDLS and CDR2 YYNGEE. The CDR3 nucleotides are TGTGCCAGCAGCGCCCCAGGTCGGTCCTACAATGAGCAGTTCTTC. Its translation is CASSAPGRSYNEQFF.

The chain uses TRBV15 and TRBJ1-2, with unresolved D. This CDR3 has 14 amino acids. From germline, CDR1 is LNHNV and CDR2 YYDKDF (reference sequence). Trimming stripped 0 bases from V and 3 bases from J, with 8 bases between. DNA of the CDR3: TGTGCCACCAGCAGAGATCTCCAGGACTATGGCTACACCTTC. Translation gives CATSRDLQDYGYTF.

The CDR3 sequence is CSSITGTLNTEAFF. As DNA, the CDR3 is TGCAGCTCGATAACCGGGACACTGAACACTGAAGCTTTCTTT. The rearrangement links TRBV29-1 to TRBJ1-1, with D possibly being TRBD1 (6 bases). Germline V lookup: CDR1 SQVTM, CDR2 ANQGSEA. V lost 8 bases to trimming and J lost 0 bases, with 16 bases between them. The CDR3 sequence is 14 residues long. The variable domain in full, completed from reference TRBV29-1 and TRBJ1-1, reads SAVISQKPSRDICQRGTSLTIQCQVDSQVTMMFWYRQQPGQSLTLIATANQGSEATYESGFVIDKFPISRPNLTFSTLTVSNMSPEDSSIYLCSSITGTLNTEAFFGQGTRLTVV.

This chain connects TRBV5-1 to TRBJ2-7; TRBD1 matches at 8 bases. There are 17 residues in the CDR3. The germline V gene has CDR1 SGHRS and CDR2 YFSETQ. Losses at the gene ends were 0 bases for V and 3 bases for J; bases not matched to a gene: 11. This CDR3 reads CASSLDIVGQGVYEQYF. In nucleotides, the CDR3 is TGCGCCAGCAGCTTGGATATCGTCGGACAGGGTGTCTACGAGCAGTACTTC.

V gene TRBV6-5 combines with J gene TRBJ1-2; D not resolved. CDR1 MNHEY and CDR2 SVGAGI come from the germline V gene. CDR3 size: 13 residues. Deletions cut 2 bases from V and 6 bases from J, with 10 bases between. Written as DNA, the CDR3 is TGTGCCAGCAGTTACGGGCAGGCAGATGGCTACACCTTC. This gives the protein CASSYGQADGYTF.

The chain has TRBV29-1 and TRBJ1-5, with D uncertain. The CDR3 is 13 residues long. Trimming stripped 6 bases from V and 6 bases from J, with 15 bases between. Germline V CDR1 and CDR2: SQVTM, ANQGSEA. The CDR3 loop reads CSVAEGRSQPQHF. The CDR3 DNA reads as TGCAGCGTCGCAGAAGGTAGGAGTCAGCCCCAGCATTTT.

The J gene is TRBJ2-1, the V gene TRBV4-3, with no clear D. CDR3 size: 15 residues. The V and J ends lost 3 bases and 8 bases respectively, with 17 bases between them. CDR1 and CDR2 (germline): LGHNA, YSLEER. The DNA of the CDR3 is TGCGCCAGCAGCCACCAGACCGGTATGGCGGATGAGCAGTTCTTC. Amino acids: CASSHQTGMADEQFF.

This clone showed up just a few times. The rearrangement joins TRBV30 to TRBJ2-3; 11 positions agree with TRBD2. J gave up 6 bases and V 0 bases, and 8 bases lay outside the gene matches. Per germline, CDR1 GTSNPN and CDR2 SVGIG (reference sequence). This CDR3 contains 16 residues. The CDR3: CAWSVGSGGARDTQYF. CDR3 DNA sequence: TGTGCCTGGAGTGTCGGTAGCGGGGGGGCCAGGGATACGCAGTATTTT.

The chain joins TRBV30 to TRBJ2-7; TRBD2 is a possible D gene (6 bases). This CDR3 spans 16 amino acids. Germline assignment: CDR1 GTSNPN and CDR2 SVGIG (reference sequence). V was shortened by 0 bases and J by 7 bases, with 22 bases between the two germline ends. CDR3 region: CAWSVLPSVPTGEQYF. In nucleotides, the CDR3 is TGTGCCTGGAGTGTACTCCCTAGCGTTCCTACGGGAGAGCAGTACTTC.

This clone was counted a single time. The rearrangement joins TRBV30 to TRBJ2-1; D is unclear. There are 14 residues in the CDR3. CDR1 and CDR2 from the germline V gene are GTSNPN and SVGIG (reference sequence). Trimming left V 8 bases short and J 6 bases short, with 20 bases between. The CDR3 sequence: CAHSRAPRGNEQFF. The CDR3 DNA sequence: TGTGCCCACTCCCGGGCCCCGCGCGGCAATGAGCAGTTCTTC. Combining the CDR3 with reference TRBV30 and TRBJ2-1 gives the whole variable domain SQTIHQWPATLVQPVGSPLSLECTVEGTSNPNLYWYRQAAGRGLQLLFYSVGIGQISSEVPQNLSASRPQDRQFILSSKKLLLSDSGFYLCAHSRAPRGNEQFFGPGTRLTVL.

V usage is TRBV7-6 and J usage is TRBJ2-1; 8 bases map to TRBD2. Germline V lookup: CDR1 SGHVS, CDR2 FNYEAQ. V shed 5 bases and J 8 bases; nucleotides not matched to a gene: 11. The CDR3 is 15 amino acids. The CDR3 protein is CASSLGGTSGDEQFF. The CDR3 bases are TGTGCCAGCAGCCTAGGAGGCACTAGCGGCGATGAGCAGTTCTTC.

V is TRBV11-2 and J is TRBJ1-1, with D hard to call. CDR1 SGHAT and CDR2 FQNNGV come from the germline V gene. The V end lost 11 bases, the J end lost 1 base, and 17 bases lay between the germline ends. The CDR3 is 14 residues long. This CDR3 reads CAFRSAGSNTEAFF. The DNA of the CDR3 is TGTGCCTTCCGGTCAGCAGGCTCGAACACTGAAGCTTTCTTT. Filled out from reference TRBV11-2 and TRBJ1-1, the complete variable domain reads EAGVAQSPRYKIIEKRQSVAFWCNPISGHATLYWYQQILGQGPKLLIQFQNNGVVDDSQLPKDRFSAERLKGVDSTLKIQPAKLEDSAVYLCAFRSAGSNTEAFFGQGTRLTVV.

The chain combines TRBV18 with TRBJ1-4; D may be TRBD1 (5 bases). The CDR3 length is 14 residues. V was shortened by 5 bases and J by 0 bases, with 7 bases between the two germline ends. Germline CDR1 KGHSH, CDR2 LQKENI. The CDR3 here is CASSMGATNEKLFF. The CDR3 nucleotides are TGTGCCAGCTCAATGGGGGCAACTAATGAAAAACTGTTTTTT. The full variable domain, completed using reference TRBV18 and TRBJ1-4, is NAGVMQNPRHLVRRRGQEARLRCSPMKGHSHVYWYRQLPEEGLKFMVYLQKENIIDESGMPKERFSAEFPKEGPSILRIQQVVRGDSAAYFCASSMGATNEKLFFGSGTQLSVL.

J is TRBJ1-1 and V is TRBV30; 7 nucleotides agree with TRBD1. The CDR3 extends over 12 amino acids. Germline V CDR1 and CDR2: GTSNPN, SVGIG (reference sequence). V was pared by 4 bases and J by 7 bases, with 6 bases of the junction left unmatched. The CDR3 DNA follows: TGTGCCTGGATGGCAGGGGGTATTGAAGCTTTCTTT. Its protein product is CAWMAGGIEAFF.

The DNA for the CDR3 is TGTGCCTGGAGTGACCAGGGGAATCAGCCCCAGCATTTT. This codes for CAWSDQGNQPQHF. V is TRBV30 and J is TRBJ1-5, with a weak D call TRBD1 (6 bases). This CDR3 region has 13 residues. The V gene's germline CDR1 is GTSNPN and CDR2 SVGIG (reference sequence). V lost 1 base, J lost 4 bases, and 8 bases lay in between.

This clone was picked up a small number of times. The gene calls are TRBV30 and TRBJ2-5, with 9 bases matching TRBD2. This CDR3 region has 15 residues. V lost 6 bases and J lost 5; bases outside the gene matches: 13. Germline assignment: CDR1 GTSNPN and CDR2 SVGIG (reference sequence). The CDR3: CACSFAGGPGETQYF. The CDR3 bases are TGTGCCTGCTCCTTTGCGGGGGGGCCGGGGGAGACCCAGTACTTC.

This clone came up a few times. The V call is TRBV4-2, the J call TRBJ2-7, with TRBD2 matching 8 bases. This CDR3 spans 15 amino acids. V lost 1 base, J lost 5 bases, and 7 bases stayed unmatched. The V gene's germline CDR1 is LGHNA and CDR2 YNFKEQ. Here the CDR3 reads CASSQVGGGGNEQYF. DNA of the CDR3: TGTGCCAGCAGCCAAGTCGGCGGCGGGGGGAACGAGCAGTACTTC.

CDR3 nucleotide sequence: TGCGCCAGCAGCCAAGAGAATACCGCCCTCTATGGCTACACCTTC. This sequence encodes CASSQENTALYGYTF. The chain uses TRBV4-3 and TRBJ1-2, with D uncertain. V was trimmed by 0 bases and J by 4 bases, leaving 12 bases between them. The CDR3 sequence is 15 residues long. Per germline, CDR1 LGHNA and CDR2 YSLEER.

This sequence joins TRBV19 and TRBJ2-1, with no clear D. Trimming cost V 5 bases and J 0 bases, with 14 bases left between them. Germline V gene data show CDR1 as LNHDA and CDR2 as SQIVND (reference sequence). This CDR3 has 16 amino acids. The CDR3, as DNA: TGTGCCAGTAGTGCTACAGTTCCTAGCTCCTACAATGAGCAGTTCTTC. Its protein product is CASSATVPSSYNEQFF.